This record concerns one T cell receptor (beta chain) sequence. No cognate antigen has been identified for it. One base away there is no much larger clone; base qualities are not given. The data were obtained in a study of sequential checkpoint blockade in melanoma (dated by TCRdb to the late 2010s). About the investigation overall: Patients were assigned by 1:1 randomization to either first-line nivolumab followed by ipilimumab (arm A) or ipilimumab followed by nivolumab (arm B). Maintenance nivolumab came after both trial sequences.

In the paper's terms, the treatment or condition label means: randomized to nivolumab then ipilimumab (arm A) or the reverse (arm B). No trial patient had received prior DNA-damaging chemotherapy. On a FACS Aria II flow cytometer, live CD3+CD8+ cells that were negative for CD19 and CD56 were sorted from thawed PBMCs. CheckMate 064, a randomized, open-label phase II trial of sequential checkpoint blockade, was the source of the samples, all of which came from patients with melanoma. Peripheral blood mononuclear cells were collected by leukapheresis, purified using Ficoll-Paque, and frozen in human serum containing approximately 9.4% DMSO. Immediately after sorting, the purity of the sorted blood CD3+CD8+ cells was confirmed to be >98%, and DNA was then extracted. TCRbeta CDR3 regions were immunosequenced from genomic DNA with the immunoSEQ Assay. Prior to high-throughput sequencing, genomic DNA was amplified by bias-controlled multiplex PCR. For the original study's pipeline: To quantify the absolute abundance of each unique TCRbeta CDR3 region, the sequences were collapsed and filtered. Clonality, defined as 1 minus Pielou's evenness, was calculated using productive rearrangements only. Clones with significantly greater frequencies in on-treatment versus baseline samples were identified using a previously published method. The clones in this table, taken by TCRdb from immuneACCESS, are in-frame only. Not every clone is retained; where verified, under half of the shortfall comes from an unresolved V gene, and the cause of the rest is unknown. The V and J calls and clone size come from that table; D and trimming were worked out from the DNA. The sample table shows about 40,000 clones, and 86% are seen once. The ten largest make up roughly an eighth of the sample.

Study-wide conclusions, independent of this receptor: The model for predicting response that combines TCR metrics with mutation burden needs to be validated in larger, independent patient cohorts.

V loses 1 base of germline sequence and J loses 3 bases, and the interval between the two ends is 9 bases. The germline V gene (reference sequence) yields SEHNR for CDR1 and FQNEAQ for CDR2. Spanning cysteine to phenylalanine, the CDR3 consists of 14 amino acids. Left in the record is the CDR3 DNA by itself, 42 bases read in frame from the first base. This sequence uses TRBV7-9 and TRBJ1-2; the D gene identity is not certain. Sequencing was performed on CD8+ T cells sorted from blood (inferred from file names), taken from a patient given nivolumab and ipilimumab in sequence. The origin of this receptor is a human donor with melanoma. The nucleotides are TGTGCCAGCAGCTTAGTTTTAGAACACTATGGCTACACCTTC. Its translation is CASSLVLEHYGYTF.